Described below is a single TCR beta chain sequence and its context. The CDR3 is made up of 14 amino acids. The V gene's germline CDR1 is DFQATT and CDR2 SNEGSKA (reference sequence). The V end lost 3 bases, the J end lost 6 bases, and 15 bases lay between the germline ends. The record originates from a study of CD8 T cells in Susac syndrome. Random hexamers primed reverse transcription of about 0.5 to 1 ug RNA. TCRdb independently ran MiXCR on the immunoSEQ multiplex PCR reads; one entry per CDR3 protein. The sample has about 150,000 distinct CDR3 sequences, approximately 95% seen once. Input material: CD4+ T cells from PBMCs. The genes are TRBV20-1 and TRBJ2-4, with a weak D call TRBD1 (7 bases). The TCR comes from a human donor with Susac syndrome. The chain's CDR3 is CSASPRQGGNIQYF. CDR3 DNA: TGCAGTGCTAGCCCGCGACAGGGAGGAAACATTCAGTACTTC.